A single sample gave rise to the 29 T cell receptor beta chains below, sequenced in a study of yellow fever vaccine responses in identical twins. TCRdb used MiXCR to reprocess the RT-PCR reads, holding one entry per CDR3 protein. Counted here are approximately 3,100 distinct CDR3 sequences, more than 70% occurring once; the ten biggest clones make up about 1.5%. Sequencing used T cells from blood (PBMCs), unsorted or a sorted subset (not recorded which), obtained before or after yellow fever vaccination (not recorded which). The receptors were sampled from a woman between 18 and 29 years old who received the yellow fever vaccine.

Only a few counts were recorded for this clonotype. This chain joins TRBV11-2 and TRBJ2-7; D is perhaps TRBD1 (5 bases). CDR1 and CDR2 from the germline V gene are SGHAT and FQNNGV. This CDR3 spans 13 amino acids. Trimming stripped 6 bases from V and 4 bases from J, with 13 bases between. CDR3 residues: CASSPPGAYEQYF. The CDR3 bases are TGTGCCAGCAGTCCCCCTGGGGCTTACGAGCAGTACTTC.

This clonotype was picked up one time. V and J are TRBV11-2 and TRBJ2-2, with no clear D. Germline assignment: CDR1 SGHAT and CDR2 FQNNGV. The CDR3 covers 14 residues. Trimming took 5 bases from V and 1 from J, leaving 8 bases between them. CDR3 sequence: CASSTTENTGELFF. DNA for the CDR3: TGTGCCAGCAGCACAACTGAGAACACCGGGGAGCTGTTTTTT.

This chain uses TRBV20-1 with TRBJ2-7; TRBD1 might be the D (6 bases). Germline CDR1 DFQATT, CDR2 SNEGSKA (reference sequence). Deletions cut 0 bases from V and 2 bases from J, with 14 bases between. The CDR3 loop spans 15 amino acids. This chain's CDR3 is CSARDLGTSTYEQYF. In DNA, the CDR3 is TGCAGTGCTAGAGATCTAGGGACATCAACCTACGAGCAGTACTTC.

This clonotype has just a few counts. The chain uses TRBV4-1 and TRBJ2-5, with D possibly matching TRBD1 (6 bases). The CDR3 is 15 amino acids. Germline V gives CDR1 MGHRA, CDR2 YSYEKL. Between the trimmed V and J ends, which lost 0 bases and 5 bases, there was a span of 13 bases. CDR3 nucleotides: TGCGCCAGCAGCCAAGATGGCACAGGGTGGGAGACCCAGTACTTC. Protein: CASSQDGTGWETQYF.

The chain joins TRBV15 to TRBJ2-4; D is undetermined. The CDR3 consists of 13 residues. CDR1 LNHNV and CDR2 YYDKDF come from the germline V gene (reference sequence). V was cut by 0 bases and J by 9 bases, with 9 bases left in between. The CDR3 nucleotides are TGTGCCACCAGCAGAGAAAATTGGGGCATTCAGTACTTC. It translates to CATSRENWGIQYF.

The chain carries TRBV20-1 and TRBJ1-2, with TRBD1 matching over 7 bases. The CDR3 is 14 amino acids. Germline values: CDR1 DFQATT, CDR2 SNEGSKA (reference sequence). V was clipped by 0 bases and J by 4 bases; unmatched bases: 5. CDR3 in amino acids: CSARETGKSYGYTF. CDR3 nucleotide sequence: TGCAGTGCTAGAGAGACAGGGAAAAGCTATGGCTACACCTTC.

The chain couples TRBV2 to TRBJ2-1; D call uncertain. The CDR3 has 12 amino acids. The germline V gene has CDR1 SNHLY and CDR2 FYNNEI. The V gene lost 2 bases and the J gene lost 7 bases, with 6 bases spanning the gap. The CDR3 region has the DNA TGTGCCAGCAGTGAACAGATAAATGAGCAGTTCTTC. This codes for CASSEQINEQFF.

The chain recombines TRBV7-2 with TRBJ1-1; D uncertain. Germline loops: CDR1 SGHTA, CDR2 FQGNSA. The CDR3 sequence is 14 residues long. V shed 5 bases and J shed 0 bases, with 10 bases lying between them. CDR3 coding DNA: TGTGCCAGCAGCCAGCCGGGGATGAACACTGAAGCTTTCTTT. It codes for CASSQPGMNTEAFF.

This chain's CDR3 is CASSGTGESYGYTF. The CDR3 nucleotides are TGCGCCAGCTCCGGGACAGGGGAGAGCTATGGCTACACCTTC. V usage is TRBV10-1 and J usage is TRBJ1-2; TRBD1 matches 10 bases. CDR3 length equals 14 residues. The V and J ends lost 8 bases and 4 bases, in that order; junction bases with no gene match: 7. Germline loops: CDR1 WNHNN, CDR2 SYGVQD (reference sequence).

The rearrangement joins TRBV24-1 to TRBJ2-1, with 8 positions matching TRBD2. The germline gives CDR1 KGHDR, CDR2 SFDVKD. J was trimmed by 5 bases and V by 5 bases; bases with no gene match: 4. This CDR3 has 14 residues. CDR3 DNA: TGTGCCACCAGTGGCACTAGCGGTGACAATGAGCAGTTCTTC. Amino acids: CATSGTSGDNEQFF.

CDR3 amino acids: CASSLVASGSYEQYF. The CDR3 DNA sequence: TGCGCCAGCAGCTTGGTGGCTAGCGGGTCCTACGAGCAGTACTTC. The gene calls are TRBV5-1 and TRBJ2-7; 8 bases agree with TRBD2. This CDR3 contains 15 residues. The germline CDR1 and CDR2 sequences are SGHRS and YFSETQ. V lost 0 bases to trimming and J lost 1 base; unmatched junction nucleotides: 3. The complete variable domain, with remaining parts taken from reference TRBV5-1 and TRBJ2-7, reads KAGVTQTPRYLIKTRGQQVTLSCSPISGHRSVSWYQQTPGQGLQFLFEYFSETQRNKGNFPGRFSGRQFSNSRSEMNVSTLELGDSALYLCASSLVASGSYEQYFGPGTRLTVT.

The chain couples TRBV25-1 to TRBJ2-7; TRBD2 matches 8 bases. There are 12 residues in the CDR3. J was trimmed by 5 bases and V by 8 bases; bases with no gene match: 5. CDR1 and CDR2 (germline): MGHDK, SYGVNS. The CDR3 DNA sequence: TGTGCCAGCCGGCTAGCGGGCCACGAGCAGTACTTC. Translation: CASRLAGHEQYF.

The rearrangement uses TRBV10-3 and TRBJ1-1, with a tentative D call TRBD1 (6 bases). V gave up 4 bases and J gave up 1 base, with 10 bases separating them. The germline V gene has CDR1 ENHRY and CDR2 SYGVKD. The CDR3 contains 14 residues. In DNA form, the CDR3 reads TGTGCCATCAGTGGAATACAGGGGAACACTGAAGCTTTCTTT. Encoded protein: CAISGIQGNTEAFF.

The rearrangement uses TRBV2 and TRBJ2-5; D is unresolved. The V end lost 7 bases, the J end lost 0 bases, and 9 bases lay between the germline ends. The CDR3 runs to 13 residues. Germline-derived CDR1 and CDR2 are SNHLY and FYNNEI. The CDR3 DNA is TGTGCCAGCACTCGGCCCAACCAAGAGACCCAGTACTTC. It translates to CASTRPNQETQYF.

This clonotype was counted a few times. This sequence joins TRBV15 and TRBJ2-3, with D possibly called TRBD1 or TRBD2 (6 bases each). Germline CDR1 is LNHNV and CDR2 is YYDKDF (reference sequence). V dropped 1 base and J dropped 4 bases, with 15 bases sitting between them. There are 16 residues in the CDR3. CDR3 sequence: CATSRAGAGMADTQYF. CDR3 nucleotide sequence: TGTGCCACCAGCAGAGCGGGGGCCGGCATGGCAGATACGCAGTATTTT. The full variable domain, in which reference TRBV15 and TRBJ2-3 provide the parts outside the CDR3, is DAMVIQNPRYQVTQFGKPVTLSCSQTLNHNVMYWYQQKSSQAPKLLFHYYDKDFNNEADTPDNFQSRRPNTSFCFLDIRSPGLGDTAMYLCATSRAGAGMADTQYFGPGTRLTVL.

The chain recombines TRBV11-1 with TRBJ2-1, with D hard to call. Trimming removed 1 base at V and 9 bases at J, with 7 bases between. Germline CDR1 reads SGHAT; CDR2 reads FQDESV (reference sequence). This CDR3 is 12 amino acids long. In DNA, the CDR3 is TGTGCCAGCAGCTTAGTTGGACCTGAGCAGTTCTTC. This encodes CASSLVGPEQFF.

The J gene is TRBJ1-6, the V gene TRBV4-1; tentative D call: TRBD1 (6 bases). This CDR3 has 13 residues. Germline V gene data show CDR1 as MGHRA and CDR2 as YSYEKL. The germline V and J ends were trimmed by 6 bases and 5 bases, with 8 bases remaining between them. CDR3: CASRQGHNSPLHF. DNA for the CDR3: TGCGCCAGCAGACAGGGTCATAATTCACCCCTCCACTTT.

The genes are TRBV28 and TRBJ2-7; 7 bases are shared with TRBD1. J gave up 3 bases and V 5 bases, and 1 base lay outside the gene matches. CDR1 MDHEN and CDR2 SYDVKM come from the germline V gene. The CDR3 runs 12 residues. DNA for the CDR3: TGTGCCAGCAGTCGACAGGGCTACGAGCAGTACTTC. It encodes CASSRQGYEQYF.

J is TRBJ1-1 and V is TRBV4-1; no clear D. The CDR3 loop spans 13 amino acids. V was shortened by 4 bases and J by 2 bases, with 8 bases between the two germline ends. Germline CDR1 and CDR2: MGHRA and YSYEKL. DNA for the CDR3: TGCGCCAGCAGCCGACGGGTAAACACTGAAGCTTTCTTT. The encoded protein is CASSRRVNTEAFF.

Here the CDR3 reads CASSQEGSGHGYTF. DNA of the CDR3: TGCGCCAGCAGCCAAGAGGGATCCGGACATGGCTACACCTTC. The chain uses TRBV4-1 and TRBJ1-2; no firm D call. Trimming shortened V by 0 bases and J by 6 bases, and 11 bases separated the two germline ends. CDR3 size: 14 residues. Germline assignment: CDR1 MGHRA and CDR2 YSYEKL.

This clonotype was detected only a few times. The chain is built from TRBV28 and TRBJ2-7; D remains unclear. V was cut by 3 bases and J by 6 bases, with 9 bases left in between. CDR1 is MDHEN, CDR2 SYDVKM, per germline. This CDR3 spans 12 amino acids. In DNA, the CDR3 is TGTGCCAGCAGTTTGATATCCGGCGAGCAGTACTTC. Translated: CASSLISGEQYF.

The chain links TRBV11-1 to TRBJ2-3, with 8 bases matching TRBD2. The CDR3 contains 17 residues. CDR1 and CDR2 (germline): SGHAT, FQDESV (reference sequence). V lost 1 base, J lost 2 bases, and 8 bases stayed unmatched. CDR3 protein: CASSLVGRGAITDTQYF. CDR3 sequence (DNA): TGTGCCAGCAGCTTAGTCGGGCGGGGGGCCATCACAGATACGCAGTATTTT.

This rearrangement joins TRBV10-1 to TRBJ2-7; 11 bases are shared with TRBD2. With V trimmed by 8 bases and J by 0 bases, 3 bases remained unmatched. This CDR3 comprises 14 residues. Germline lookup yields CDR1 WNHNN and CDR2 SYGVQD (reference sequence). CDR3 bases: TGCGCCAGCTCTACTAGCGGGAGCTCCTACGAGCAGTACTTC. This gives the protein CASSTSGSSYEQYF.

The rearrangement links TRBV15 to TRBJ2-7; 9 nucleotides match TRBD2. The V segment lost 1 base and the J segment 3 bases; nucleotides outside the gene matches: 7. The CDR3 has 16 residues. Germline V gene sequence: CDR1 LNHNV, CDR2 YYDKDF (reference sequence). CDR3 bases: TGTGCCACCAGCAGAGGCCGTAGCGGGAGAGTCTACGAGCAGTACTTC. Translation gives CATSRGRSGRVYEQYF. The variable domain in full, completed from reference TRBV15 and TRBJ2-7, reads DAMVIQNPRYQVTQFGKPVTLSCSQTLNHNVMYWYQQKSSQAPKLLFHYYDKDFNNEADTPDNFQSRRPNTSFCFLDIRSPGLGDTAMYLCATSRGRSGRVYEQYFGPGTRLTVT.

The gene calls are TRBV11-2 and TRBJ2-2; 9 bases are a match to TRBD1. The ends lost 5 bases at V and 8 bases at J; junction bases unmatched: 9. The CDR3 sequence is 15 residues long. CDR1 and CDR2 from the germline V gene are SGHAT and FQNNGV. The DNA of the CDR3 is TGTGCCAGCAGCCGCCCGGGACAGGGTATAGGGGAGCTGTTTTTT. Encoded protein: CASSRPGQGIGELFF.

In nucleotides, the CDR3 is TGTGCCAGCAGTGACACGGGGCTGAAAGGGGAGCAGTACTTC. Its translation is CASSDTGLKGEQYF. The V and J genes are TRBV2 and TRBJ2-7; D might be TRBD1 or TRBD2, each matching 5 bases. The length of the CDR3 is 14 residues. V was clipped by 3 bases and J by 7 bases, with 16 bases between them. Germline-derived CDR1 and CDR2 are SNHLY and FYNNEI.

This chain joins TRBV13 and TRBJ2-7; tentative D call: TRBD1 (5 bases). The length of the CDR3 is 13 residues. Deletions cut 8 bases from V and 2 bases from J, with 13 bases between. Germline lookup yields CDR1 PRHDT and CDR2 FYEKMQ (reference sequence). The CDR3 region is CASGDGAAYEQYF. The DNA for the CDR3 is TGTGCCAGCGGGGATGGGGCGGCCTACGAGCAGTACTTC.

V is TRBV28 and J is TRBJ2-7; D may correspond to TRBD1 or TRBD2 (6 bases each). Germline V gene sequence: CDR1 MDHEN, CDR2 SYDVKM. V lost 7 bases to trimming and J lost 2 bases, with 9 bases between them. CDR3 length: 12 residues. CDR3 sequence reads: CASKGGAYEQYF. The CDR3, as DNA: TGTGCCAGCAAGGGGGGAGCCTACGAGCAGTACTTC.

This clonotype was observed a single time. This chain uses TRBV3-1 with TRBJ2-1; the match to TRBD2 covers 8 bases. Trimming took 4 bases from V and 6 from J; bases not matched to a gene: 5. This CDR3 is built from 14 residues. Germline values: CDR1 LGHDT, CDR2 YNNKEL (reference sequence). CDR3 sequence reads: CASSRAGGSNEQFF. The CDR3 DNA reads as TGTGCCAGCAGCCGGGCGGGGGGTAGCAATGAGCAGTTCTTC.